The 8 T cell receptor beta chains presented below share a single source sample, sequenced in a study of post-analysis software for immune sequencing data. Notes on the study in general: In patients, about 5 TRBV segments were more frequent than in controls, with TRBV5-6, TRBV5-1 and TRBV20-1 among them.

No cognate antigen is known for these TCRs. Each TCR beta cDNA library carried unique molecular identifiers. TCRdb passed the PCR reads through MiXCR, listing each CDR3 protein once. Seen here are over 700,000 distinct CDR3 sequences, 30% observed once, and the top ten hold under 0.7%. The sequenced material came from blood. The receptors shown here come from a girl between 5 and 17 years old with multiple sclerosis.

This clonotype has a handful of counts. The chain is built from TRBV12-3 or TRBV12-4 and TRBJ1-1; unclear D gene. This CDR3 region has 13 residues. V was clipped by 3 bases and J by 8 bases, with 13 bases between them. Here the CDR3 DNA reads TGTGCCAGCAGTTTGGCCAGCATCACGGAAGCTTTCTTT. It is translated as CASSLASITEAFF.

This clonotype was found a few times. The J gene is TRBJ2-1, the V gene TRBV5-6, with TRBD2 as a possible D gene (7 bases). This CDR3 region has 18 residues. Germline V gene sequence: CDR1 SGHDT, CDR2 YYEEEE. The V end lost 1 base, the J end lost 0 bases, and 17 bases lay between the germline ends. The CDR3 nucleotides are TGTGCCAGCAGCTTGATCGGAGGGGGGGCCGGCTCCTACAATGAGCAGTTCTTC. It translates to CASSLIGGGAGSYNEQFF.

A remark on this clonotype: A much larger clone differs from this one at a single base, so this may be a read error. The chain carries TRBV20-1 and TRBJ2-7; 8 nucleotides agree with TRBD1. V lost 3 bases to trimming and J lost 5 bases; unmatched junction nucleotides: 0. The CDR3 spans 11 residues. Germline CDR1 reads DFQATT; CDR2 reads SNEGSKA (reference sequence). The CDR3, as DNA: TGCAGTGCTAGGGACAGGGACGAGCAGTACTTC. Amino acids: CSARDRDEQYF.

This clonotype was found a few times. CDR3 sequence: CSVAWTGRNEQFF. For the CDR3, the DNA is TGCAGCGTTGCTTGGACAGGACGCAATGAGCAGTTCTTC. The rearrangement uses TRBV29-1 and TRBJ2-1, with 7 bases matching TRBD1. In germline, CDR1 is SQVTM, CDR2 ANQGSEA. The CDR3 spans 13 residues. V lost 4 bases and J lost 6; bases outside the gene matches: 6.

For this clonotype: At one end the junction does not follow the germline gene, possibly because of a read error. The CDR3 bases are TGTGCCGGCAGTGAGCAGGGTCCATCCTACGAGCAGTACTTC. Translating it yields CAGSEQGPSYEQYF. The chain uses TRBV2 and TRBJ2-7; perhaps TRBD1 as D (5 bases). This CDR3 is 14 amino acids long. CDR1 is SNHLY and CDR2 is FYNNEI in the germline V gene.

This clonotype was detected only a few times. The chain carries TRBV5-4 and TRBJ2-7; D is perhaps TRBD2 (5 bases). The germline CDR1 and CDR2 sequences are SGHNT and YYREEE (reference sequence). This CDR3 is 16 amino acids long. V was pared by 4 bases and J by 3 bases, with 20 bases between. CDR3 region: CASSLTNSGGNYEQYF. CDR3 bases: TGTGCCAGCAGCCTAACAAATTCCGGAGGCAACTACGAGCAGTACTTC.

The CDR3, as DNA: TGCGCCAGCAGCCAAGGTTTAGGCGTTAACTATGGCTACACCTTC. Protein sequence: CASSQGLGVNYGYTF. The genes are TRBV4-3 and TRBJ1-2; D is unresolved. Looked up from germline, CDR1 is LGHNA and CDR2 is YSLEER. This CDR3 comprises 15 residues. V was cut by 1 base and J by 1 base, with 10 bases left in between.

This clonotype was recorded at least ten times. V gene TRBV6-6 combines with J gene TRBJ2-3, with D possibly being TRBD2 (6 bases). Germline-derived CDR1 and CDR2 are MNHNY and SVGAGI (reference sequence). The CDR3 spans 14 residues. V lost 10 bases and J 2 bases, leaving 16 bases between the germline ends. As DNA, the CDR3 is TGTGCCACCATCCGGGACTCAGACACAGATACGCAGTATTTT. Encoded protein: CATIRDSDTDTQYF.